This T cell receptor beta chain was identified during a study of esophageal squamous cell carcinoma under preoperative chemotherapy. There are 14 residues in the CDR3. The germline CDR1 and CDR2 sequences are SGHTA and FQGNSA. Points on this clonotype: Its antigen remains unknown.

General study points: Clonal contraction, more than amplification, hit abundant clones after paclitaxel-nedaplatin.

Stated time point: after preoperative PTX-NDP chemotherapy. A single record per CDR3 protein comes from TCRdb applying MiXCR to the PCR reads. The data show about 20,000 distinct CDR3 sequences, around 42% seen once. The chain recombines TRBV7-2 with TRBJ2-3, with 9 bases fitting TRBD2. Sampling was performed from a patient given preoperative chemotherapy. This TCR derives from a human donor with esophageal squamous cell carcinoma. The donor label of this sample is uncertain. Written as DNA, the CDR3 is TGTGCGGGGAGCGGGGGGAGAGCCACAGAGACCCAGTATTTT. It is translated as CAGSGGRATETQYF.